The T cell receptor beta chain under discussion was sequenced for a study of T cell repertoires in cytomegalovirus infection. The CDR3 length is 15 residues. Germline V CDR1 and CDR2: SGHNT, YENEEA. J was trimmed by 3 bases and V by 5 bases; bases with no gene match: 3. Details on this clonotype: Its matching antigen is unknown.

Via MiXCR, TCRdb re-called the reads, giving one row per CDR3 protein. The sample records approximately 120,000 distinct CDR3 sequences, roughly 32% being singletons. This receptor was taken from a human donor in good health (CMV status not recorded). Some clones in this sample may be carry-over from other donors' samples. The chain carries TRBV11-3 and TRBJ2-3; 12 positions agree with TRBD2. Specimen: CD8+ T cells from cultured PBMCs, collected from culture after CMV antigen stimulation. The CDR3 nucleotides read TGTGCCAGCAGCCCTAGCGGGGGGGAGACAGATACGCAGTATTTT. Its protein product is CASSPSGGETDTQYF.